This TCR beta chain stems from a study of CXCR3-negative and CXCR3-positive naive CD8 T cells. Concerning this clonotype: Its antigen is unidentified.

The germline CDR1 and CDR2 sequences are SGHTA and FQGTGA. The CDR3 sequence is 15 residues long. Broader study findings: Memory CD8+ T cell repertoires were far less diverse than both naive subsets.

5' RACE with UMI labels generated the TRB cDNA libraries. TCRdb reprocessed the 5' RACE reads and reports one entry per CDR3 protein, with no DNA. This sample's table has approximately 100,000 distinct CDR3 sequences. Sequencing was done on a sample of naive CXCR3- CD8+ T cells from blood. Described subset: CD45RO-CCR7+CD27+CD95- naive CD8+ T cells lacking CXCR3 (TNR3-). The receptor comes from a human donor in good health. Some clones in this sample may be carry-over from other donors' samples. This chain uses TRBV7-3 with TRBJ2-7; TCRdb reports TRBD2, a call that lacks DNA to check it against. CDR3 region: CASSLGLAGSYEQYF.